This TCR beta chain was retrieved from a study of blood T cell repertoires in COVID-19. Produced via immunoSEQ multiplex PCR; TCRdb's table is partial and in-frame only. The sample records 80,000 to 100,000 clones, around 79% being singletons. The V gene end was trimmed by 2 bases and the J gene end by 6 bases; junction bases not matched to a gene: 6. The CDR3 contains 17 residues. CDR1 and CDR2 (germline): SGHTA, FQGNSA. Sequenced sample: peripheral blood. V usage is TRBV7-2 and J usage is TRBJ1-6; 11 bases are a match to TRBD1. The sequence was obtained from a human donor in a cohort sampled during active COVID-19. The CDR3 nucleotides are TGTGCCAGCAGCTTATATTCGGGGACAGGGGGTAATTCACCCCTCCACTTT. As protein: CASSLYSGTGGNSPLHF.